The 19 T cell receptor beta chains below were found in one sample sequenced in a study of OX40 agonist ivuxolimab in advanced cancers. The method was immunoSEQ multiplex PCR; TCRdb's version includes in-frame clones alone and lacks a portion of them. Among 60,000 to 90,000 clones listed, 80% to 90% were seen once. The sample consisted of CD4+ or CD8+ T cells sorted from blood, taken in a trial of the OX40 agonist ivuxolimab. The receptors were gathered from an adult with an advanced solid tumor such as melanoma, head and neck, liver or kidney cancer.

This clone was counted only a few times. The V and J genes are TRBV25-1 and TRBJ2-3; no firm D call. The CDR3 runs to 15 residues. Trimming shortened V by 2 bases and J by 0 bases, and 9 bases separated the two germline ends. Looked up from germline, CDR1 is MGHDK and CDR2 is SYGVNS. For the CDR3, the DNA is TGTGCCAGCAGTGAAGGTGTGGTGAGCACAGATACGCAGTATTTT. Its protein product is CASSEGVVSTDTQYF. The variable domain in full, completed from reference TRBV25-1 and TRBJ2-3, reads EADIYQTPRYLVIGTGKKITLECSQTMGHDKMYWYQQDPGMELHLIHYSYGVNSTEKGDLSSESTVSRIRTEHFPLTLESARPSHTSQYLCASSEGVVSTDTQYFGPGTRLTVL.

This chain joins TRBV27 and TRBJ1-3; D might be TRBD1 (6 bases). V was clipped by 0 bases and J by 11 bases, with 20 bases between them. The length of the CDR3 is 16 residues. Germline loops: CDR1 MNHEY, CDR2 SMNVEV (reference sequence). CDR3 sequence reads: CASSLSGAGHSGPIYF. DNA of the CDR3: TGTGCCAGCAGTTTATCGGGGGCAGGACACTCCGGCCCCATATATTTT.

The genes are TRBV25-1 and TRBJ2-7, with TRBD1 matching over 9 bases. Germline CDR1 MGHDK, CDR2 SYGVNS. Germline trimming cut 2 bases from V and 3 bases from J; bases unmatched to any gene: 2. This CDR3 spans 14 amino acids. The DNA for the CDR3 is TGTGCCAGCAGTGAAGGGGACAGGGTCTACGAGCAGTACTTC. This sequence encodes CASSEGDRVYEQYF.

The V and J genes are TRBV5-1 and TRBJ2-7, with 11 bases fitting TRBD1. Germline V gene lookup returns CDR1 SGHRS and CDR2 YFSETQ. The CDR3 covers 15 residues. The J segment lost 6 bases and the V segment lost 1 base, leaving 6 bases of the junction unmatched. The CDR3 loop reads CASSLILGQGGEQYF. DNA of the CDR3: TGCGCCAGCAGCTTGATTCTGGGACAGGGGGGCGAGCAGTACTTC. The variable domain in full, completed from reference TRBV5-1 and TRBJ2-7, reads KAGVTQTPRYLIKTRGQQVTLSCSPISGHRSVSWYQQTPGQGLQFLFEYFSETQRNKGNFPGRFSGRQFSNSRSEMNVSTLELGDSALYLCASSLILGQGGEQYFGPGTRLTVT.

Only a few counts were recorded for this clone. The V gene is TRBV20-1, the J gene TRBJ1-2; perhaps TRBD1 as D (5 bases). CDR1 is DFQATT, CDR2 SNEGSKA, per germline (reference sequence). V lost 6 bases, J lost 8 bases, and 13 bases lay in between. The CDR3 covers 11 residues. CDR3 DNA sequence: TGCAGTGCGTCGGGGGGAAGAGGCTACACCTTC. Amino acids: CSASGGRGYTF.

The rearrangement links TRBV6-1 to TRBJ2-5, with no clear D. The germline gives CDR1 MNHNS, CDR2 SASEGT. The CDR3 covers 12 residues. V lost 1 base and J lost 4, with 4 bases in between. The CDR3 sequence is CASSEVGETQYF. The CDR3 DNA sequence: TGTGCCAGCAGTGAAGTTGGAGAGACCCAGTACTTC.

The V and J genes are TRBV5-1 and TRBJ2-2; TRBD1 matches 7 bases. CDR3 length: 14 amino acids. V dropped 4 bases and J dropped 3; count of bases not matched to a gene: 3. Germline V lookup: CDR1 SGHRS, CDR2 YFSETQ. The CDR3 reads CASSHGTDTGELFF. The CDR3 DNA is TGCGCCAGCAGCCACGGGACAGACACCGGGGAGCTGTTTTTT.

The rearrangement joins TRBV27 to TRBJ1-4; TRBD1 might be the D (6 bases). The CDR3 runs to 16 residues. Per the germline V gene, CDR1 is MNHEY and CDR2 is SMNVEV (reference sequence). V lost 4 bases to trimming and J lost 2 bases, with 14 bases between them. CDR3 DNA sequence: TGTGCCAGCAGTTCCCTCCCAGGGGTCACTAATGAAAAACTGTTTTTT. This translates into CASSSLPGVTNEKLFF.

The V gene is TRBV7-2, the J gene TRBJ1-3; 8 nucleotides match TRBD1. Trimming took 5 bases from V and 4 from J; bases not matched to a gene: 4. Germline V gene sequence: CDR1 SGHTA, CDR2 FQGNSA. CDR3 length: 14 amino acids. The CDR3 sequence is CASSATGVGNTIYF. The CDR3 bases are TGTGCCAGCAGCGCGACAGGGGTCGGAAACACCATATATTTT.

The chain uses TRBV18 and TRBJ2-7; D possibly matches TRBD1 or TRBD2 (5 bases each). The CDR3 is 14 amino acids. V lost 1 base, J lost 3 bases, and 10 bases lay in between. Germline CDR1 and CDR2: KGHSH and LQKENI. The CDR3 DNA reads as TGTGCCAGCTCACCACAAAGGGACGGCTACGAGCAGTACTTC. Its translation is CASSPQRDGYEQYF.

The chain employs TRBV5-1 and TRBJ1-1; weak D call: TRBD1 (5 bases). Trimming stripped 5 bases from V and 1 base from J, with 15 bases between. CDR3 length equals 15 residues. Per germline, CDR1 SGHRS and CDR2 YFSETQ. The CDR3 DNA reads TGCGCCAGCAGTCTCCGAGCGGGGGGGAACACTGAAGCTTTCTTT. This encodes CASSLRAGGNTEAFF.

This chain uses TRBV5-1 with TRBJ2-3; 10 nucleotides line up with TRBD1. The CDR3 consists of 15 residues. The ends lost 4 bases at V and 2 bases at J; junction bases unmatched: 4. Germline V CDR1 and CDR2: SGHRS, YFSETQ. Here the CDR3 DNA reads TGCGCCAGCAGCGCGGGACAGGGGCACACAGATACGCAGTATTTT. Translating it yields CASSAGQGHTDTQYF. The entire variable domain, with the rest obtained from reference TRBV5-1 and TRBJ2-3, is as follows: KAGVTQTPRYLIKTRGQQVTLSCSPISGHRSVSWYQQTPGQGLQFLFEYFSETQRNKGNFPGRFSGRQFSNSRSEMNVSTLELGDSALYLCASSAGQGHTDTQYFGPGTRLTVL.

This clone was detected a few times. The chain recombines TRBV7-2 with TRBJ2-1; 9 bases map to TRBD2. Germline V gives CDR1 SGHTA, CDR2 FQGNSA. CDR3 length: 14 amino acids. V lost 5 bases to trimming and J lost 7 bases; unmatched junction nucleotides: 6. The CDR3 sequence is CASSRGGAGNEQFF. In DNA, the CDR3 is TGTGCCAGCAGCCGCGGGGGGGCGGGTAATGAGCAGTTCTTC. Full variable domain (rest looked up from reference TRBV7-2 and TRBJ2-1): GAGVSQSPSNKVTEKGKDVELRCDPISGHTALYWYRQSLGQGLEFLIYFQGNSAPDKSGLPSDRFSAERTGGSVSTLTIQRTQQEDSAVYLCASSRGGAGNEQFFGPGTRLTVL.

This sequence joins TRBV30 and TRBJ2-1; D is tentatively TRBD1 or TRBD2 (5 bases each). The germline CDR1 and CDR2 sequences are GTSNPN and SVGIG (reference sequence). The CDR3 sequence is 12 residues long. Trimming removed 8 bases from V and 7 bases from J, with 15 bases in between. The DNA of the CDR3 is TGTGCCCGCAGGGTTGGCGGGAATGAGCAGTTCTTC. Translating it yields CARRVGGNEQFF.

The chain joins TRBV4-1 to TRBJ1-6; D call uncertain. Trimming left V 2 bases short and J 0 bases short, with 5 bases between. The CDR3 has 15 amino acids. CDR1 and CDR2 from the germline V gene are MGHRA and YSYEKL. CDR3 DNA sequence: TGCGCCAGCAGCCAACTTAGCTCCTATAATTCACCCCTCCACTTT. Amino acid sequence: CASSQLSSYNSPLHF.

V is TRBV2 and J is TRBJ1-2; TRBD1 matches at 8 bases. The CDR3 is 12 amino acids. Germline V gene sequence: CDR1 SNHLY, CDR2 FYNNEI. Trimming at V came to 6 bases and at J to 7 bases, leaving 4 bases not matched to a gene. The CDR3: CASSRTGRGYTF. CDR3 nucleotide sequence: TGTGCCAGCAGCAGGACAGGGCGTGGCTACACCTTC.

V and J are TRBV5-6 and TRBJ1-2; 8 bases line up with TRBD1. The V gene's germline CDR1 is SGHDT and CDR2 YYEEEE. V was clipped by 4 bases and J by 2 bases; unmatched bases: 4. This CDR3 has 14 residues. CDR3 residues: CASSQGAQNYGYTF. In DNA form, the CDR3 reads TGTGCCAGCAGCCAGGGGGCGCAAAACTATGGCTACACCTTC.

This rearrangement joins TRBV6-1 to TRBJ1-4; a weak D match, TRBD1 (6 bases). The V gene lost 2 bases and the J gene lost 10 bases, with 20 bases spanning the gap. CDR1 and CDR2 from the germline V gene are MNHNS and SASEGT. The CDR3 consists of 16 residues. The CDR3 bases are TGTGCCAGCAGTGAAAATCTGGGGGGGGCAGGAGGAAAACTGTTTTTT. Translated, it gives CASSENLGGAGGKLFF.

The CDR3 bases are TGTGCCAGCAGATGGACGACAGGGATGAACACTGAAGCTTTCTTT. This encodes CASRWTTGMNTEAFF. The chain uses TRBV7-2 and TRBJ1-1, with TRBD1 identical over 7 bases. V was clipped by 6 bases and J by 0 bases; unmatched bases: 7. CDR1 and CDR2 (germline): SGHTA, FQGNSA. CDR3 length equals 15 residues. Complete variable domain (other parts from reference TRBV7-2 and TRBJ1-1): GAGVSQSPSNKVTEKGKDVELRCDPISGHTALYWYRQSLGQGLEFLIYFQGNSAPDKSGLPSDRFSAERTGGSVSTLTIQRTQQEDSAVYLCASRWTTGMNTEAFFGQGTRLTVV.